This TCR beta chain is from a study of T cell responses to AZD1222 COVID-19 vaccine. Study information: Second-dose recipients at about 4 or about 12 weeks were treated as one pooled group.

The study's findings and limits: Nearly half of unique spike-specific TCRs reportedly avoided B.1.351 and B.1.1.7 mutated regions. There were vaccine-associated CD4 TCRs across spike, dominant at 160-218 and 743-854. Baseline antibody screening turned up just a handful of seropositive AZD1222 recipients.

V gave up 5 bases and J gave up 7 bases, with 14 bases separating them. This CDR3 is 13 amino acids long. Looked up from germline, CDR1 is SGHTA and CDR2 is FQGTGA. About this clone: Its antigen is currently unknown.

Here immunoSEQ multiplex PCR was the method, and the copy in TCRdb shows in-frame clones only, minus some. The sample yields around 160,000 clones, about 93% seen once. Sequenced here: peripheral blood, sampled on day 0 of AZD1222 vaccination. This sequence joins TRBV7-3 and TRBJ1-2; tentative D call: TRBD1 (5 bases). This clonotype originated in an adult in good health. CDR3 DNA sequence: TGTGCCAGCAGCCCTGGATCCGGGACTGGCTACACCTTC. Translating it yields CASSPGSGTGYTF. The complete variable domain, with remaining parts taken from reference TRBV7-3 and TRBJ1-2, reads GAGVSQTPSNKVTEKGKYVELRCDPISGHTALYWYRQSLGQGPEFLIYFQGTGAADDSGLPNDRFFAVRPEGSVSTLKIQRTERGDSAVYLCASSPGSGTGYTFGSGTRLTVV.